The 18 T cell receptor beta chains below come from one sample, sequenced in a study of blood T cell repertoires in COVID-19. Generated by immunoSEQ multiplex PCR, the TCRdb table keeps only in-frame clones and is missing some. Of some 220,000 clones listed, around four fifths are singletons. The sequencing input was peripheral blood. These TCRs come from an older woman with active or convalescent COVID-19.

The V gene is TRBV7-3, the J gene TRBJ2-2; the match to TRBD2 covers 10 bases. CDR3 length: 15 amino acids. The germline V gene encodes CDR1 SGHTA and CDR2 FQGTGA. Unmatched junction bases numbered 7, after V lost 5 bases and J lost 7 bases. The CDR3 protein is CASSPPGLAVGELFF. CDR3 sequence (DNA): TGTGCCAGCAGCCCGCCCGGACTAGCGGTCGGGGAGCTGTTTTTT.

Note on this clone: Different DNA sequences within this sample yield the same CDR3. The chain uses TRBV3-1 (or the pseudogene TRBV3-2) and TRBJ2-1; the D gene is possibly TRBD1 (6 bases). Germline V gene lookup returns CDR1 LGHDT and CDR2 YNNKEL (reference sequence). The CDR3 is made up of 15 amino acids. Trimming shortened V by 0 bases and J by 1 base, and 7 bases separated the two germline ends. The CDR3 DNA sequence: TGTGCCAGCAGCCAAGAAGGGACATCCTACAATGAGCAGTTCTTC. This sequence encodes CASSQEGTSYNEQFF.

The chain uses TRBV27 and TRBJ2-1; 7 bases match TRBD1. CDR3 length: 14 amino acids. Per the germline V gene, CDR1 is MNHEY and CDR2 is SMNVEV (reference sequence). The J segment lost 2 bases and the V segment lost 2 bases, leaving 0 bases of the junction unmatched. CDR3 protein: CASSLQGAYNEQFF. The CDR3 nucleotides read TGTGCCAGCAGTTTACAGGGGGCCTACAATGAGCAGTTCTTC.

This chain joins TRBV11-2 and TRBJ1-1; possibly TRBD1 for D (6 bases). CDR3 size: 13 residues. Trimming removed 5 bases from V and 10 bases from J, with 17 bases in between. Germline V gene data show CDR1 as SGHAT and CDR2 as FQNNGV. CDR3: CASSPPGGLAAFF. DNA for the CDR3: TGTGCCAGCAGCCCTCCGGGGGGGCTAGCAGCTTTCTTT.

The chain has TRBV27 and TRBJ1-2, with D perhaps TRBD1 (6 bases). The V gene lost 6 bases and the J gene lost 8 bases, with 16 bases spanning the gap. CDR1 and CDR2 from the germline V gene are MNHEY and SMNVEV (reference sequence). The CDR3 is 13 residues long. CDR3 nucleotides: TGTGCCAGCAGCCCCACAGGGTTTCAAGGCTACACCTTC. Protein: CASSPTGFQGYTF.

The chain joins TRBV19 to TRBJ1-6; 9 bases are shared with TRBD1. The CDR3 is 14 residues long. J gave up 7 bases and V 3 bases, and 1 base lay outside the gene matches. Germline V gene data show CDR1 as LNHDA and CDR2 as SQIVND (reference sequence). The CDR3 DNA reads TGTGCCAGTAGTATGGACAGGGGAAATTCACCCCTCCACTTT. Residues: CASSMDRGNSPLHF.

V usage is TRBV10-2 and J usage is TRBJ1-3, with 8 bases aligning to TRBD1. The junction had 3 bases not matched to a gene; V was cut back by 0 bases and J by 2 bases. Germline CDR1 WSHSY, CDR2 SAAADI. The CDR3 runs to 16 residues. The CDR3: CASSESTGGAGNTIYF. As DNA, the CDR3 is TGCGCCAGCAGTGAGTCAACAGGGGGAGCTGGAAACACCATATATTTT.

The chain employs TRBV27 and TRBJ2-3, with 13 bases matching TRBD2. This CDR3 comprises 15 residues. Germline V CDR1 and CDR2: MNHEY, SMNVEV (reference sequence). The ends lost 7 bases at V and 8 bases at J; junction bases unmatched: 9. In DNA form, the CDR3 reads TGTGCCAGCATGCCACCGGGACTAGCGGGACGTACGCAGTATTTT. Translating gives CASMPPGLAGRTQYF.

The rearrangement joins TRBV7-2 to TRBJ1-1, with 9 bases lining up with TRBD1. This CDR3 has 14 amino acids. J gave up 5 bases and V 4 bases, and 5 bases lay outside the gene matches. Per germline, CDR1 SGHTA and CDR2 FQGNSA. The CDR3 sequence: CASSSQGARTEAFF. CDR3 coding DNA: TGTGCCAGCAGCTCACAGGGGGCCAGGACTGAAGCTTTCTTT.

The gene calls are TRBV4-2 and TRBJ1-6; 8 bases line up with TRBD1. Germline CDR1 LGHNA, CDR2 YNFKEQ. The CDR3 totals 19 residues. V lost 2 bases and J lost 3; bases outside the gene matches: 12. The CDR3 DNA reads TGTGCCAGCAGCCAATTCTCCCCGCAGGGGGCTCGCTATAATTCACCCCTCCACTTT. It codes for CASSQFSPQGARYNSPLHF.

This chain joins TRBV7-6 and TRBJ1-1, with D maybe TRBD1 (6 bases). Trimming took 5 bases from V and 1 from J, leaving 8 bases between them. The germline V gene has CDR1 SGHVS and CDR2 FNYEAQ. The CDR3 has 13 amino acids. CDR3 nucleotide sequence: TGTGCCAGCAGCCGACAGGAGAACACTGAAGCTTTCTTT. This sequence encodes CASSRQENTEAFF.

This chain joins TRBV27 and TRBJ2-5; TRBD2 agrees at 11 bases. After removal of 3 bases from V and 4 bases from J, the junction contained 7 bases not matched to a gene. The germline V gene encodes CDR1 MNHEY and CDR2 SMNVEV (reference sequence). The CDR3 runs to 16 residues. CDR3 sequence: CASSFYGTSGGETQYF. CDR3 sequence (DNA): TGTGCCAGCAGTTTCTACGGGACTAGCGGAGGAGAGACCCAGTACTTC.

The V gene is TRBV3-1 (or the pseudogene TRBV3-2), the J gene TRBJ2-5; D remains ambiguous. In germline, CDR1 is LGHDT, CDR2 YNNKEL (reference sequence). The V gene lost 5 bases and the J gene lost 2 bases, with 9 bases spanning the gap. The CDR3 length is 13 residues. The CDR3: CASSMNNQETQYF. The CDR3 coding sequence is TGTGCCAGCAGCATGAACAATCAAGAGACCCAGTACTTC.

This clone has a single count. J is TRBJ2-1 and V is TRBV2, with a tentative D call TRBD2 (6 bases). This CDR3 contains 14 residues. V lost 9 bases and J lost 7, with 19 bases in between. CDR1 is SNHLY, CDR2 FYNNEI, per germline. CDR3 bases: TGTGCCAGTACCTTAGCGGAGTCGGGAAATGAGCAGTTCTTC. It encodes CASTLAESGNEQFF. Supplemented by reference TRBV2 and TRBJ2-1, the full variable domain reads EPEVTQTPSHQVTQMGQEVILRCVPISNHLYFYWYRQILGQKVEFLVSFYNNEISEKSEIFDDQFSVERPDGSNFTLKIRSTKLEDSAMYFCASTLAESGNEQFFGPGTRLTVL.

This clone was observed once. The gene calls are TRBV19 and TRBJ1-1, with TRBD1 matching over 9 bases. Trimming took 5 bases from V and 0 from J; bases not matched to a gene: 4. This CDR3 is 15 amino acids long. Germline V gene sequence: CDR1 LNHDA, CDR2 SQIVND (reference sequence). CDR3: CASSLRTGVNTEAFF. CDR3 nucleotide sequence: TGTGCCAGTAGTCTCCGGACAGGGGTGAACACTGAAGCTTTCTTT.

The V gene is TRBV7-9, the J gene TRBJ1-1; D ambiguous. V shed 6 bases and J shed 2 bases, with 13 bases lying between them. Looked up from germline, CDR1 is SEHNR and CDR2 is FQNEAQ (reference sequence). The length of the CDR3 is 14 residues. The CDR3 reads CASRSGTDNTEAFF. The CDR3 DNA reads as TGTGCCAGCAGATCAGGAACCGATAACACTGAAGCTTTCTTT.

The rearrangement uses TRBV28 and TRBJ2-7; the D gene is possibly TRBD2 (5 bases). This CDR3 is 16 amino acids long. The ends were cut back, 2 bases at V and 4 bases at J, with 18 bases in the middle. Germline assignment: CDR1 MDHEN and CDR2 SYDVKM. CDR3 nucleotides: TGTGCCAGCAGTTTAGGTTCGGGGAAGTTAGTATACGAGCAGTACGTC. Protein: CASSLGSGKLVYEQYV.

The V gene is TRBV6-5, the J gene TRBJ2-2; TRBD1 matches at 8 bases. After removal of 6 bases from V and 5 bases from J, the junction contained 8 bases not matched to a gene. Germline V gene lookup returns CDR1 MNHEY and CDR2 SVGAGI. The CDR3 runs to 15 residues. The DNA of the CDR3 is TGTGCCAGCAGGGCCCCAGGGGGCAGGACCGGGGAGCTGTTTTTT. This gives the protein CASRAPGGRTGELFF.